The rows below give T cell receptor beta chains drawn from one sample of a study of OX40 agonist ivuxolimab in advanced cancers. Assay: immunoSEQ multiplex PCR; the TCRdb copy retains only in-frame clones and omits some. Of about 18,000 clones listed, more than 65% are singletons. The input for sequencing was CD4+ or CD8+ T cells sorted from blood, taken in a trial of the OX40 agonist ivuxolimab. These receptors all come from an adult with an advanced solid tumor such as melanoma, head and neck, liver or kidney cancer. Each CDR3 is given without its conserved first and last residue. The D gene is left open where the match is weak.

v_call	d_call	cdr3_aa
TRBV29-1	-	SVEEVGGGADTQY
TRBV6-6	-	ASNGLAPYNEQF
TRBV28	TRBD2	ASSRDYSGRSNEQF
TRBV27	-	ASSSGAENQPQH
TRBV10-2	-	ASRGGGSSYEQY
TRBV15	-	ATSREKAEQY
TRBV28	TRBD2	ASSSAGGNSYEQY
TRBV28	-	ASSSEGTALYQPQH
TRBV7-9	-	ASSLGGGSEQY
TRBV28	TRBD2	ASKSSGTGETQY
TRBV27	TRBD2	ASSSSGGYNEQF
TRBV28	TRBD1	ASSLGTGGKGGTEAF
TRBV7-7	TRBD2	ASSDSASGSGGELF
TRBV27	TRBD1	ASSLDRANEQF
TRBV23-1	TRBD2	ASSPRDSGRASYNEQF
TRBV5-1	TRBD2	ASSPGLAGPGEQY
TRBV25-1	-	ASSDPQGPTSGNTIY
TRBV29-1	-	SVEERGSGTGELF
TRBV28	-	ASSVGPRGTDTQY
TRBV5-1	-	ASSLEDSPYEQY
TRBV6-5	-	ASSYTDGPGWEQY
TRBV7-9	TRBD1	ASSTGTGAGGLYYNEQF
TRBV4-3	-	ASSQDWTTLSYEQY
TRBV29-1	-	SVDDFDEQY
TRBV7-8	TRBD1	ASSLGQGARSEAF
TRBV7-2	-	ASSSGGDSNQPQH
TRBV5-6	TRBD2	ASSLWGAGGPLNEQF
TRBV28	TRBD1	ASSPPTGVSYEQY
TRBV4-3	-	ASSQGGSPRYEQY
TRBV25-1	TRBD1	ASSELTTGGNQPQH